This TCR beta chain was identified during a study of shared clonotypes between healthy human individuals. The wider study: Ranging from 18 to 49 in age, donors were a couple of women and a few men. Regarding the study as a whole: Measured sharing among donors was expected to vary with sequencing depth.

As for this clone: Antigen: not known.

Deep-level settings were used for running the assay. Some clones are missing from TCRdb's copy, which holds only in-frame ones; the method was immunoSEQ multiplex PCR. The sample has 2 million to 2.5 million clones, approximately 95% seen once; the top ten hold 0.39%. Division of CD4+ cells produced a CD45RA+ naive subset and a CD45RA-negative memory subset. V lost 7 bases to trimming and J lost 4 bases; unmatched junction nucleotides: 1. In germline, CDR1 is SQVTM, CDR2 ANQGSEA. The CDR3 has 12 amino acids. Sequencing used naive CD4+ T cells from PBMCs. Subset specified: CD45RA+ positively selected. The chain is built from TRBV29-1 and TRBJ2-3, with TRBD1 matching 11 bases. The clonotype was recovered from a man aged 18 to 29 in good health. Some clones in this sample may be carry-over from other donors' samples. CDR3 DNA sequence: TGCAGCGGGGGACAGGGGGCAGATACGCAGTATTTT. This encodes CSGGQGADTQYF.